Listed below are T cell receptor beta chains from one sample, sequenced in a study of blood T cell repertoires in COVID-19. Profiled with immunoSEQ multiplex PCR; TCRdb holds only in-frame clones, not every one. The sample gives hundreds of thousands of clones, around 88% of which show up once; around 5.8% is in the top ten. The sequencing input was PBMCs or T cells enriched from blood (not recorded which). Source of these receptors: a woman aged 40 to 50 who had recovered from COVID-19. CDR3s include the opening cysteine and the closing phenylalanine or tryptophan. Each record gives: clone size, V gene, J gene, D gene, CDR3 protein, CDR3 DNA. D genes are given only for firm matches. Clone size is given for some rows only: seen once, a few or many times, or a class if the clone is expanded.

abundance: -
v_gene: TRBV28
j_gene: TRBJ1-1
d_gene: -
CDR3aa: CASSFKGLAFF
CDR3nt: TGTGCCAGCAGTTTCAAGGGGCTAGCTTTCTTT

abundance: -
v_gene: TRBV7-3
j_gene: TRBJ2-3
d_gene: -
CDR3aa: CASSLAATRDTQYF
CDR3nt: TGTGCCAGCAGCTTAGCGGCCACCCGAGATACGCAGTATTTT

abundance: -
v_gene: TRBV6-2/TRBV6-3
j_gene: TRBJ2-7
d_gene: TRBD1
CDR3aa: CASSDSPGTVYEQYF
CDR3nt: TGTGCCAGCAGTGACTCCCCCGGGACAGTCTACGAGCAGTACTTC

abundance: -
v_gene: TRBV11-2
j_gene: TRBJ2-1
d_gene: TRBD2
CDR3aa: CASSLVGTSGRGEQFF
CDR3nt: TGTGCCAGCAGCTTAGTGGGGACTAGCGGGAGAGGTGAGCAGTTCTTC

abundance: -
v_gene: TRBV7-9
j_gene: TRBJ2-3
d_gene: TRBD2
CDR3aa: CASSPRPGGGLDTQYF
CDR3nt: TGTGCCAGCAGCCCGAGACCGGGAGGGGGTTTAGATACGCAGTATTTT

abundance: -
v_gene: TRBV5-4
j_gene: TRBJ2-7
d_gene: TRBD2
CDR3aa: CASSLTAGGHYEQYF
CDR3nt: TGTGCCAGCAGCTTGACGGCGGGAGGGCACTACGAGCAGTACTTC

abundance: -
v_gene: TRBV18
j_gene: TRBJ2-3
d_gene: -
CDR3aa: CASSPPAQITQYF
CDR3nt: TGTGCCAGCTCACCACCCGCCCAGATAACGCAGTATTTT

abundance: once
v_gene: TRBV27
j_gene: TRBJ2-5
d_gene: -
CDR3aa: CASRPTGQETQYF
CDR3nt: TGTGCCAGCCGCCCGACGGGCCAAGAGACCCAGTACTTC

abundance: -
v_gene: TRBV7-2
j_gene: TRBJ2-2
d_gene: TRBD2
CDR3aa: CASSPRTSGSRELFF
CDR3nt: TGTGCCAGCAGCCCCCGGACTAGCGGGAGCCGGGAGCTGTTTTTT

abundance: -
v_gene: TRBV5-1
j_gene: TRBJ2-2
d_gene: TRBD1
CDR3aa: CASSRGQGYTGELFF
CDR3nt: TGCGCCAGCAGCAGGGGACAGGGGTACACCGGGGAGCTGTTTTTT

abundance: -
v_gene: TRBV11-2
j_gene: TRBJ2-7
d_gene: -
CDR3aa: CASSLDLVRFYEQYF
CDR3nt: TGTGCCAGCAGCTTAGATTTGGTCCGGTTTTACGAGCAGTACTTC

abundance: -
v_gene: TRBV6-5
j_gene: TRBJ2-5
d_gene: TRBD1
CDR3aa: CASSRTGGGMETQYF
CDR3nt: TGTGCCAGCAGCAGGACAGGGGGCGGGATGGAGACCCAGTACTTC

abundance: -
v_gene: TRBV7-2
j_gene: TRBJ1-2
d_gene: -
CDR3aa: CASSLGGGYGYTF
CDR3nt: TGTGCCAGCAGCTTGGGAGGCGGATATGGCTACACCTTC

abundance: -
v_gene: TRBV7-9
j_gene: TRBJ2-7
d_gene: TRBD1
CDR3aa: CASSHPTGEPYEQYF
CDR3nt: TGTGCCAGCAGCCATCCGACAGGGGAACCCTACGAGCAGTACTTC

abundance: -
v_gene: TRBV9
j_gene: TRBJ2-1
d_gene: TRBD2
CDR3aa: CASSPREGDNNEQFF
CDR3nt: TGTGCCAGCAGCCCCCGGGAGGGAGACAACAATGAGCAGTTCTTC

abundance: -
v_gene: TRBV7-9
j_gene: TRBJ2-2
d_gene: TRBD2
CDR3aa: CAFRPVQRENTGELFF
CDR3nt: TGTGCCTTCAGACCCGTCCAGCGGGAAAACACCGGGGAGCTGTTTTTT

abundance: few
v_gene: TRBV28
j_gene: TRBJ1-1
d_gene: -
CDR3aa: CASSAPGGMNTEAFF
CDR3nt: TGTGCCAGCAGTGCCCCCGGGGGTATGAACACTGAAGCTTTCTTT

abundance: -
v_gene: TRBV6-5
j_gene: TRBJ1-5
d_gene: -
CDR3aa: CASSSRASNQPQHF
CDR3nt: TGTGCCAGCAGTTCCAGGGCGAGCAATCAGCCCCAGCATTTT

abundance: few
v_gene: TRBV7-3
j_gene: TRBJ2-7
d_gene: -
CDR3aa: CASSQGGLVNEQYF
CDR3nt: TGTGCCAGCAGCCAGGGGGGACTAGTTAACGAGCAGTACTTC

abundance: -
v_gene: TRBV18
j_gene: TRBJ2-2
d_gene: TRBD1
CDR3aa: CASSPGQGGTGELFF
CDR3nt: TGTGCCAGCTCTCCAGGACAGGGGGGCACCGGGGAGCTGTTTTTT

abundance: -
v_gene: TRBV6-5
j_gene: TRBJ2-7
d_gene: -
CDR3aa: CASRGNSYEQYF
CDR3nt: TGTGCCAGCCGCGGCAACTCCTACGAGCAGTACTTC

abundance: once
v_gene: TRBV28
j_gene: TRBJ2-1
d_gene: -
CDR3aa: CASSPGWNYNEQFF
CDR3nt: TGTGCCAGCAGCCCGGGGTGGAACTACAATGAGCAGTTCTTC

abundance: -
v_gene: TRBV10-2
j_gene: TRBJ2-7
d_gene: TRBD2
CDR3aa: CASSESTGGAAYEQYF
CDR3nt: TGCGCCAGCAGTGAGTCGACCGGGGGGGCCGCCTACGAGCAGTACTTC

abundance: -
v_gene: TRBV30
j_gene: TRBJ2-2
d_gene: -
CDR3aa: CAWSSGVETGELFF
CDR3nt: TGTGCCTGGAGTTCCGGGGTTGAAACCGGGGAGCTGTTTTTT

abundance: -
v_gene: TRBV28
j_gene: TRBJ2-4
d_gene: -
CDR3aa: CASSSYRGGKNIQYF
CDR3nt: TGTGCCAGCAGTTCCTACAGGGGGGGGAAAAACATTCAGTACTTC

abundance: once
v_gene: TRBV7-8
j_gene: TRBJ2-1
d_gene: -
CDR3aa: CASSLARLGDSPGQFF
CDR3nt: TGTGCCAGCAGCTTAGCGAGGCTCGGTGATTCCCCCGGCCAGTTCTTC

abundance: -
v_gene: TRBV10-1
j_gene: TRBJ2-5
d_gene: TRBD1
CDR3aa: CASGDSDQETQYF
CDR3nt: TGCGCCAGCGGGGACAGCGACCAAGAGACCCAGTACTTC

abundance: -
v_gene: TRBV3-1/TRBV3-2
j_gene: TRBJ2-1
d_gene: TRBD2
CDR3aa: CASSQAHKLAGVRNEQFF
CDR3nt: TGTGCCAGCAGCCAAGCACATAAACTAGCGGGAGTCAGAAATGAGCAGTTCTTC

abundance: -
v_gene: TRBV5-1
j_gene: TRBJ1-6
d_gene: -
CDR3aa: CASSLGSSSYNSPLHF
CDR3nt: TGCGCCAGCAGCTTGGGAAGTAGCTCCTATAATTCACCCCTCCACTTT

abundance: -
v_gene: TRBV7-3
j_gene: TRBJ1-1
d_gene: -
CDR3aa: CASSSKATVTMNTEAFF
CDR3nt: TGTGCCAGCAGCTCTAAGGCTACAGTTACCATGAACACTGAAGCTTTCTTT

abundance: -
v_gene: TRBV30
j_gene: TRBJ2-5
d_gene: TRBD1
CDR3aa: CAWRVPGQGGETQYF
CDR3nt: TGTGCCTGGAGGGTCCCGGGACAGGGCGGAGAGACCCAGTACTTC

abundance: -
v_gene: TRBV7-9
j_gene: TRBJ2-7
d_gene: -
CDR3aa: CASSLAGVEQYF
CDR3nt: TGTGCCAGCAGCTTGGCAGGGGTGGAGCAGTACTTC

abundance: -
v_gene: TRBV7-2
j_gene: TRBJ2-1
d_gene: TRBD2
CDR3aa: CASTRRAGGPDEQFF
CDR3nt: TGTGCCAGCACCCGGCGAGCGGGAGGGCCCGATGAGCAGTTCTTC

abundance: -
v_gene: TRBV6-4
j_gene: TRBJ2-1
d_gene: TRBD2
CDR3aa: CASSGGTSGRGEQFF
CDR3nt: TGTGCCAGCAGTGGGGGGACTAGCGGGAGAGGTGAGCAGTTCTTC

abundance: -
v_gene: TRBV24-1
j_gene: TRBJ2-5
d_gene: TRBD2
CDR3aa: CATSSAIAGVGEETQYF
CDR3nt: TGTGCCACCAGTTCCGCTATAGCGGGGGTAGGGGAAGAGACCCAGTACTTC

abundance: -
v_gene: TRBV27
j_gene: TRBJ2-3
d_gene: -
CDR3aa: CASSFGQVADTQYF
CDR3nt: TGTGCCAGCAGTTTCGGCCAGGTCGCAGATACGCAGTATTTT

abundance: -
v_gene: TRBV6-1
j_gene: TRBJ2-1
d_gene: TRBD2
CDR3aa: CASSESGLAVNEQFF
CDR3nt: TGTGCCAGCAGTGAGTCGGGACTAGCAGTCAATGAGCAGTTCTTC

abundance: few
v_gene: TRBV18
j_gene: TRBJ2-7
d_gene: -
CDR3aa: CASSPPNRGGDEQYF
CDR3nt: TGTGCCAGCTCACCACCTAACAGGGGAGGCGACGAGCAGTACTTC

abundance: -
v_gene: TRBV27
j_gene: TRBJ2-2
d_gene: -
CDR3aa: CASSLRGSATGELFF
CDR3nt: TGTGCCAGCAGTTTAAGGGGGAGCGCCACCGGGGAGCTGTTTTTT

abundance: -
v_gene: TRBV9
j_gene: TRBJ1-2
d_gene: -
CDR3aa: CASSVAVEGIYGYTF
CDR3nt: TGTGCCAGCAGCGTAGCAGTGGAGGGGATCTATGGCTACACCTTC

abundance: -
v_gene: TRBV28
j_gene: TRBJ2-6
d_gene: -
CDR3aa: CASSLQGQGRSGANVLTF
CDR3nt: TGTGCCAGCAGTTTACAAGGGCAGGGGCGCTCTGGGGCCAACGTCCTGACTTTC

abundance: -
v_gene: TRBV6-5
j_gene: TRBJ1-1
d_gene: -
CDR3aa: CASSYSRTTHAEAFF
CDR3nt: TGTGCCAGCAGTTACTCGCGGACTACCCACGCTGAAGCTTTCTTT

abundance: -
v_gene: TRBV10-3
j_gene: TRBJ2-1
d_gene: TRBD1
CDR3aa: CAISEGQGLYNEQFF
CDR3nt: TGTGCCATCAGTGAGGGACAGGGGTTATACAATGAGCAGTTCTTC

abundance: -
v_gene: TRBV3-1/TRBV3-2
j_gene: TRBJ2-1
d_gene: -
CDR3aa: CASSSRDSSSYNEQFF
CDR3nt: TGTGCCAGCAGTTCCCGGGATTCGAGCTCCTACAATGAGCAGTTCTTC

abundance: -
v_gene: TRBV28
j_gene: TRBJ2-3
d_gene: TRBD2
CDR3aa: CASRPRTGTVAGGRTDTQYF
CDR3nt: TGTGCCAGCAGACCAAGGACAGGGACGGTAGCGGGAGGGCGCACAGATACGCAGTATTTT

abundance: once
v_gene: TRBV3-1/TRBV3-2
j_gene: TRBJ2-7
d_gene: -
CDR3aa: CASSVTGFAGLPYEQYF
CDR3nt: TGTGCCAGCAGCGTGACAGGGTTCGCGGGATTACCCTACGAGCAGTACTTC

abundance: -
v_gene: TRBV6-5
j_gene: TRBJ2-7
d_gene: TRBD1
CDR3aa: CASSPSGTGVYEQYF
CDR3nt: TGTGCCAGCAGTCCCTCCGGGACAGGGGTGTACGAGCAGTACTTC

abundance: -
v_gene: TRBV2
j_gene: TRBJ1-3
d_gene: -
CDR3aa: CASTTGGGPGNTIYF
CDR3nt: TGTGCCAGCACGACGGGAGGGGGGCCTGGAAACACCATATATTTT

abundance: -
v_gene: TRBV4-1
j_gene: TRBJ1-1
d_gene: -
CDR3aa: CASSQEIYGARNTEAFF
CDR3nt: TGCGCCAGCAGCCAAGAAATTTATGGGGCCAGAAACACTGAAGCTTTCTTT